The 25 T cell receptor beta chains listed next were all sequenced from one sample in a study of long-term antiretroviral therapy in people with HIV. immunoSEQ v3.0 was run at survey level. TCRdb's copy holds only in-frame clones and misses some; the assay was immunoSEQ multiplex PCR. Of roughly 28,000 clones listed, roughly 78% were seen once; the top ten hold approximately 7%. The sequences come from unsorted PBMCs, collected 0.3 years after starting antiretroviral therapy. The source of these receptors is a man in his forties with HIV.

CDR3: CASSRVPRDTGELFF. CDR3 DNA sequence: TGTGCCAGCAGCCGAGTCCCCAGGGACACCGGGGAGCTGTTTTTT. The genes are TRBV5-5 and TRBJ2-2; D might be TRBD1 (5 bases). The CDR3 spans 15 residues. V was trimmed by 4 bases and J by 3 bases, leaving 13 bases between them. Germline V gene lookup returns CDR1 SGHKS and CDR2 YYEKEE (reference sequence).

This clone was seen a few times. The chain couples TRBV10-3 to TRBJ1-2; D not certain. The length of the CDR3 is 13 residues. Germline CDR1 ENHRY, CDR2 SYGVKD. Trimming cost V 10 bases and J 6 bases, with 18 bases left between them. CDR3 bases: TGTGCCACCGGTCAAAATGGTGACCATGGCTACACCTTC. Protein sequence: CATGQNGDHGYTF.

The gene calls are TRBV5-1 and TRBJ2-5, with 12 positions matching TRBD2. V trimming: 6 bases; J trimming: 2 bases; junction bases outside the gene matches: 2. Germline values: CDR1 SGHRS, CDR2 YFSETQ. The CDR3 sequence is 14 residues long. CDR3 DNA: TGCGCCAGCACAGGACTAGCGGGACAAGAGACCCAGTACTTC. Translating it yields CASTGLAGQETQYF.

A few counts support this clone. V is TRBV4-2 and J is TRBJ1-5, with D possibly being TRBD1 (6 bases). Trimming took off 5 bases at V and 3 bases at J, with 14 bases between the two ends. In germline, CDR1 is LGHNA, CDR2 YNFKEQ. The CDR3 extends over 15 amino acids. In DNA, the CDR3 is TGTGCCAGCAGCTTATACAGGGCCAACAATCAGCCCCAGCATTTT. Translated, it gives CASSLYRANNQPQHF.

V and J are TRBV29-1 and TRBJ2-7, with 7 bases identical to TRBD1. The germline CDR1 and CDR2 sequences are SQVTM and ANQGSEA. Trimming removed 0 bases from V and 2 bases from J; junction bases left unmatched: 7. The CDR3 consists of 15 residues. In nucleotides, the CDR3 is TGCAGCGTTGAAGAGTTCCGGACAGGAACCTACGAGCAGTACTTC. Amino acids: CSVEEFRTGTYEQYF.

The chain has TRBV28 and TRBJ2-1; 12 bases line up with TRBD1. Germline V gene sequence: CDR1 MDHEN, CDR2 SYDVKM. V shed 10 bases, J shed 7 bases, and the junction held 11 bases outside the gene matches. The CDR3 totals 15 residues. CDR3 nucleotides: TGTGCCACCTTAATCCGGGACAGGGGGCTGAATGAGCAGTTCTTC. This gives the protein CATLIRDRGLNEQFF. The full variable domain, in which reference TRBV28 and TRBJ2-1 provide the parts outside the CDR3, is DVKVTQSSRYLVKRTGEKVFLECVQDMDHENMFWYRQDPGLGLRLIYFSYDVKMKEKGDIPEGYSVSREKKERFSLILESASTNQTSMYLCATLIRDRGLNEQFFGPGTRLTVL.

This clone occurred a few times. The rearrangement joins TRBV27 to TRBJ1-2; D gene ambiguous. The CDR3 spans 15 residues. CDR1 and CDR2 from the germline V gene are MNHEY and SMNVEV (reference sequence). Trimming took 8 bases from V and 3 from J, leaving 19 bases between them. The CDR3 here is CASGEEGVPYYGYTF. The CDR3 region has the DNA TGTGCCAGCGGGGAGGAGGGCGTACCTTACTATGGCTACACCTTC.

The chain has TRBV27 and TRBJ2-5; D not certain. CDR1 is MNHEY, CDR2 SMNVEV, per germline (reference sequence). The CDR3 has 13 amino acids. The V and J ends lost 2 bases and 7 bases respectively, with 11 bases between them. DNA for the CDR3: TGTGCCAGCAGTTTAATTAACAAGGGGACCCAGTACTTC. It is translated as CASSLINKGTQYF.

The V call is TRBV7-9, the J call TRBJ2-3, with D unresolved. V was shortened by 3 bases and J by 4 bases, with 20 bases between the two germline ends. Germline CDR1 and CDR2: SEHNR and FQNEAQ (reference sequence). The CDR3 is 17 amino acids. The CDR3 spells CASSLIRVGRESDTQYF. CDR3 in DNA: TGTGCCAGCAGCTTGATTCGTGTCGGCCGAGAGTCAGATACGCAGTATTTT.

The chain combines TRBV29-1 with TRBJ2-1; a weak D match, TRBD2 (7 bases). CDR1 is SQVTM and CDR2 is ANQGSEA in the germline V gene. This CDR3 has 13 amino acids. V shed 7 bases and J shed 9 bases, with 19 bases lying between them. The CDR3 region has the DNA TGCAGCGCTGGACAGTCTGGGGGGGGTGAGCAGTTCTTC. Translating it yields CSAGQSGGGEQFF.

The rearrangement joins TRBV7-9 to TRBJ2-7; 7 bases align to TRBD2. Germline assignment: CDR1 SEHNR and CDR2 FQNEAQ (reference sequence). CDR3 length: 16 residues. The trim removed 5 bases at V and 4 bases at J, leaving 14 bases unmatched. The CDR3 coding sequence is TGTGCCAGCAGCCCCCTTATCGGCGGGAGAAAATACGAGCAGTACTTC. Residues: CASSPLIGGRKYEQYF.

This sequence joins TRBV5-1 and TRBJ2-2, with 7 positions matching TRBD2. Germline-derived CDR1 and CDR2 are SGHRS and YFSETQ. The junction had 15 bases not matched to a gene; V was cut back by 4 bases and J by 3 bases. The CDR3 totals 18 residues. CDR3 sequence (DNA): TGCGCCAGCAGCGGACACCAGACTAGCCAGGCAGACACCGGGGAGCTGTTTTTT. It specifies CASSGHQTSQADTGELFF.

About this clone: Within the sample, other DNA sequences also encode this same CDR3. This chain uses TRBV18 with TRBJ2-5; D is possibly TRBD2 (5 bases). V lost 6 bases, J lost 5 bases, and 7 bases lay in between. The CDR3 runs to 11 residues. In germline, CDR1 is KGHSH, CDR2 LQKENI. CDR3 sequence reads: CASSSGETQYF. DNA for the CDR3: TGTGCCAGCTCTTCGGGGGAGACCCAGTACTTC.

The rearrangement joins TRBV11-2 to TRBJ2-5; D is possibly TRBD1 (6 bases). The V gene's germline CDR1 is SGHAT and CDR2 FQNNGV. Trimming stripped 5 bases from V and 2 bases from J, with 24 bases between. The length of the CDR3 is 18 residues. This chain's CDR3 is CASSPISATGIAQETQYF. Here the CDR3 DNA reads TGTGCCAGCAGCCCAATATCGGCAACAGGGATTGCTCAAGAGACCCAGTACTTC.

The V and J genes are TRBV7-9 and TRBJ1-1; a weak D match, TRBD1 (6 bases). The ends were cut back, 6 bases at V and 3 bases at J, with 17 bases in the middle. Germline V lookup: CDR1 SEHNR, CDR2 FQNEAQ (reference sequence). CDR3 length: 15 amino acids. The CDR3 is CASSSQGIWDTEAFF. CDR3 bases: TGTGCCAGCAGTTCGCAGGGGATTTGGGACACTGAAGCTTTCTTT.

The chain recombines TRBV7-6 with TRBJ2-3, with D uncertain. The V gene's germline CDR1 is SGHVS and CDR2 FNYEAQ. Trimming removed 3 bases from V and 0 bases from J, with 4 bases in between. This CDR3 has 13 residues. CDR3 sequence reads: CASSLSSTDTQYF. The CDR3 region has the DNA TGTGCCAGCAGCTTGAGTAGCACAGATACGCAGTATTTT. Together with reference TRBV7-6 and TRBJ2-3, the CDR3 gives the full variable domain: GAGVSQSPRYKVTKRGQDVALRCDPISGHVSLYWYRQALGQGPEFLTYFNYEAQQDKSGLPNDRFSAERPEGSISTLTIQRTEQRDSAMYRCASSLSSTDTQYFGPGTRLTVL.

The chain links TRBV4-3 to TRBJ1-1, with D tentatively TRBD1 (6 bases). The CDR3 sequence is 16 residues long. Per germline, CDR1 LGHNA and CDR2 YSLEER. Trimming cost V 0 bases and J 1 base, with 12 bases left between them. The CDR3 nucleotides read TGCGCCAGCAGCCAAGATCAATGGACAGAGAACACTGAAGCTTTCTTT. It codes for CASSQDQWTENTEAFF.

This clone was picked up one time. The genes are TRBV11-3 and TRBJ2-1; 12 positions match TRBD2. The germline CDR1 and CDR2 sequences are SGHNT and YENEEA. V dropped 1 base and J dropped 7; count of bases not matched to a gene: 5. This CDR3 has 16 amino acids. The CDR3 loop reads CASSLGTSGRRNEQFF. The CDR3 region has the DNA TGTGCCAGCAGCTTAGGTACTAGCGGGAGGAGAAATGAGCAGTTCTTC.

This clone was detected only once. This chain uses TRBV5-1 with TRBJ2-1; 10 bases are shared with TRBD1. Germline V gene sequence: CDR1 SGHRS, CDR2 YFSETQ. Trimming removed 0 bases from V and 3 bases from J; junction bases left unmatched: 3. The CDR3 length is 16 residues. The CDR3 DNA sequence: TGCGCCAGCAGCTTGGGTGGGACAGGGGTCTACAATGAGCAGTTCTTC. Protein: CASSLGGTGVYNEQFF.

The gene calls are TRBV28 and TRBJ2-7, with D unclear. CDR3 length: 12 amino acids. Germline values: CDR1 MDHEN, CDR2 SYDVKM. Trimming left V 5 bases short and J 1 base short, with 6 bases between. Here the CDR3 DNA reads TGTGCCAGCAGTCCCAGTTCCTACGAGCAGTACTTC. Protein sequence: CASSPSSYEQYF. Filled out from reference TRBV28 and TRBJ2-7, the complete variable domain reads DVKVTQSSRYLVKRTGEKVFLECVQDMDHENMFWYRQDPGLGLRLIYFSYDVKMKEKGDIPEGYSVSREKKERFSLILESASTNQTSMYLCASSPSSYEQYFGPGTRLTVT.

The chain uses TRBV28 and TRBJ2-3, with D unresolved. Trimming removed 5 bases at V and 4 bases at J, with 22 bases between. The length of the CDR3 is 17 residues. Germline CDR1 reads MDHEN; CDR2 reads SYDVKM. CDR3 coding DNA: TGTGCCAGCAGTACCCCTTGGGCCCTAAAGGGATCAGATACGCAGTATTTT. Its protein is CASSTPWALKGSDTQYF.

The chain couples TRBV25-1 to TRBJ2-5; D uncertain. Germline V CDR1 and CDR2: MGHDK, SYGVNS. CDR3 length: 14 residues. Trimming removed 0 bases from V and 4 bases from J, with 9 bases in between. CDR3: CASSEYSLTETQYF. The CDR3 DNA reads as TGTGCCAGCAGTGAATACTCTCTCACAGAGACCCAGTACTTC.

Regarding this clone: A read error may account for a junction end that differs from germline. The rearrangement joins TRBV6-6 to TRBJ2-7, with TRBD2 as a possible D gene (5 bases). Germline V gives CDR1 MNHNY, CDR2 SVGAGI (reference sequence). The CDR3 runs 15 residues. CDR3 residues: CASSYDLFLRGGMGF. CDR3 nucleotides: TGTGCCAGCAGTTATGACCTTTTTCTTCGAGGAGGCATGGGCTTC.

This chain connects TRBV11-2 to TRBJ2-5, with D uncertain. Germline values: CDR1 SGHAT, CDR2 FQNNGV. The V end was cut by 5 bases, the J end by 4 bases, with 17 bases between. The CDR3 is made up of 15 amino acids. The CDR3 DNA follows: TGTGCCAGCAGCCTGCAAGTCAGGTCCCTAGAGACCCAGTACTTC. Translation: CASSLQVRSLETQYF.

The table lists this clone with a count of one. J is TRBJ2-1 and V is TRBV18; 8 nucleotides line up with TRBD2. Trimming took 2 bases from V and 3 from J; bases not matched to a gene: 9. The CDR3 spans 17 residues. CDR1 is KGHSH and CDR2 is LQKENI in the germline V gene. CDR3 sequence: CASSPNGVTSGYNEQFF. As DNA, the CDR3 is TGTGCCAGCTCACCAAACGGAGTCACTAGCGGCTACAATGAGCAGTTCTTC.